The entry below describes one T cell receptor beta chain. The sample comes from a study of blood T cell repertoires in COVID-19. Turning to the study itself: Some COVID-19 samples were acute and others convalescent; all came from the United States, Italy and Spain.

The data were produced by immunoSEQ multiplex PCR, yet TCRdb's version contains in-frame clones alone and is incomplete. The table shows hundreds of thousands of clones, with more than 70% occurring only once. Germline V gene lookup returns CDR1 SNHLY and CDR2 FYNNEI. CDR3 length: 15 residues. With 4 bases clipped from V and 2 bases from J, the junction kept 7 bases outside the gene matches. Seattle patients were enrolled while actively infected and followed longitudinally. The V gene is TRBV2, the J gene TRBJ2-7; 8 bases agree with TRBD1. Sequenced input: peripheral blood. The origin of this receptor is a woman aged 30 to 39 with COVID-19, enrolled during active disease. The DNA for the CDR3 is TGTGCCAGCAGTGGCGCGGACAGGGCCACCTACGAGCAGTACGTC. It codes for CASSGADRATYEQYV.